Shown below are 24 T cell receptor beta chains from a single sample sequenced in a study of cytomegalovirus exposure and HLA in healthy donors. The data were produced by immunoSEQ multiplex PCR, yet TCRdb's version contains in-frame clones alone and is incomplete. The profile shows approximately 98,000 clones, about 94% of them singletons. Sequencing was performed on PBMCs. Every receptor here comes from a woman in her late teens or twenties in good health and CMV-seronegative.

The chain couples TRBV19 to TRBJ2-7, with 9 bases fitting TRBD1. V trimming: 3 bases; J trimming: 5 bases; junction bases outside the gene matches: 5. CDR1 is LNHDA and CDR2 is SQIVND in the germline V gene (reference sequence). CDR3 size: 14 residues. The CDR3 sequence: CASSIRQGVDEQYF. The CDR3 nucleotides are TGTGCCAGTAGTATCCGACAGGGGGTCGACGAGCAGTACTTC.

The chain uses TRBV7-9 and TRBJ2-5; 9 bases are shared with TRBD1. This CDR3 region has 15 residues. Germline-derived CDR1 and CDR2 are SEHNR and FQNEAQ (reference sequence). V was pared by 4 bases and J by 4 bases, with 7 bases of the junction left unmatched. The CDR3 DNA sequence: TGTGCCAGCAGCTCCCCCGGGACAGGGTCAGAGACCCAGTACTTC. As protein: CASSSPGTGSETQYF.

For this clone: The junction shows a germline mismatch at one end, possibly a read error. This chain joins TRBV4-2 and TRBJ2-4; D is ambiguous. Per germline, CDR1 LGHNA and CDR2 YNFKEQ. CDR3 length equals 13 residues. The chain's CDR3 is CASSQDEVQQPKF. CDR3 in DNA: TGTGCCAGCAGCCAAGATGAGGTGCAACAACCCAAATTC.

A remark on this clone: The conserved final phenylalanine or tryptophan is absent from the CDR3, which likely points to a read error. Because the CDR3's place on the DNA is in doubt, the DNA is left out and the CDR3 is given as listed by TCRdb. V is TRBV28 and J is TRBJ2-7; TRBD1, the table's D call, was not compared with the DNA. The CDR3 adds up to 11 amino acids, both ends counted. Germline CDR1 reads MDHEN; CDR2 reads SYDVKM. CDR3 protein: CASSRGLGQTL.

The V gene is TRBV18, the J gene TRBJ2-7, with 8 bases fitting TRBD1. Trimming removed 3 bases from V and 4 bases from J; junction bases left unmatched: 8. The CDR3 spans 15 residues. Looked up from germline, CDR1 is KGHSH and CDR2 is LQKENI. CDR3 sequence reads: CASSPITGGTYEQYF. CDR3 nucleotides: TGTGCCAGCTCACCCATTACAGGGGGGACTTACGAGCAGTACTTC.

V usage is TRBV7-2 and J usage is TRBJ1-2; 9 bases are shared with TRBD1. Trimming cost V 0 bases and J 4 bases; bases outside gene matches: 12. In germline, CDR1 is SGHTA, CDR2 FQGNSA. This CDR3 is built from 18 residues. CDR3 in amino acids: CASSLAVYRGRVGYGYTF. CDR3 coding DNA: TGTGCCAGCAGCTTAGCTGTTTACAGGGGGCGCGTTGGCTATGGCTACACCTTC.

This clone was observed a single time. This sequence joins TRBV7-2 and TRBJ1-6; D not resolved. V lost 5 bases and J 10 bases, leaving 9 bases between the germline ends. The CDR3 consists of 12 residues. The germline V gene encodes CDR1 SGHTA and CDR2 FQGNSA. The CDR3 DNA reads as TGTGCCAGCAGCACTCGGGGATCACCCCTCCACTTT. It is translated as CASSTRGSPLHF.

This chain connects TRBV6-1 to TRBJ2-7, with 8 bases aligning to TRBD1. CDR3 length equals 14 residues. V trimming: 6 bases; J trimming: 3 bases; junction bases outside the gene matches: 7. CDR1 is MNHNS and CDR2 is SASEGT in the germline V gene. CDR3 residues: CASRKGTGLYEQYF. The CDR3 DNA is TGTGCCAGCAGGAAGGGGACAGGACTCTACGAGCAGTACTTC.

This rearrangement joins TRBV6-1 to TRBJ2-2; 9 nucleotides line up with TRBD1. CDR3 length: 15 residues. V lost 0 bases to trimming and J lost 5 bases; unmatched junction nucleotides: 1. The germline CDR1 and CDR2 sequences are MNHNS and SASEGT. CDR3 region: CASSEAGTGTGELFF. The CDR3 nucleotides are TGTGCCAGCAGTGAAGCAGGGACAGGGACCGGGGAGCTGTTTTTT.

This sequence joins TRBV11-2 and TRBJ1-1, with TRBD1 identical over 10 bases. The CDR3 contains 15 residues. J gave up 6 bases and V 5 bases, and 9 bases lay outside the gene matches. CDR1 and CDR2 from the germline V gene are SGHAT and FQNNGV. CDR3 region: CASSAMGQGIPEAFF. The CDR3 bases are TGTGCCAGCAGCGCAATGGGACAGGGGATCCCTGAAGCTTTCTTT.

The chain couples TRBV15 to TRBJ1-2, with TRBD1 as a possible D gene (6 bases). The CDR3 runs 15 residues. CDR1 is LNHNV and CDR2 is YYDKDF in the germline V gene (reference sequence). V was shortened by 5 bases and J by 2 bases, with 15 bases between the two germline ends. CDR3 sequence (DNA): TGTGCCACCAGCCGAGGGGGGCGGGGGAACTATGGCTACACCTTC. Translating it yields CATSRGGRGNYGYTF.

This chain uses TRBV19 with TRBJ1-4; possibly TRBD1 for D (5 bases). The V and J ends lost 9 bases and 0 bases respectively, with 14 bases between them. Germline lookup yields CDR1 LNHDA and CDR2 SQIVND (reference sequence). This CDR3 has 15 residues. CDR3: CASRDSPATNEKLFF. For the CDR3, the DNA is TGTGCCAGCCGGGACTCCCCCGCAACTAATGAAAAACTGTTTTTT.

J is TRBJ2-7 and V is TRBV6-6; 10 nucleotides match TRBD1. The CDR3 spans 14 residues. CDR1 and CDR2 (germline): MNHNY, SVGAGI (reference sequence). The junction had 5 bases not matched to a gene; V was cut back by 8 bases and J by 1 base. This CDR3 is CASGDRGFSYEQYF. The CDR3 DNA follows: TGTGCCAGCGGGGACAGGGGTTTTTCCTACGAGCAGTACTTC.

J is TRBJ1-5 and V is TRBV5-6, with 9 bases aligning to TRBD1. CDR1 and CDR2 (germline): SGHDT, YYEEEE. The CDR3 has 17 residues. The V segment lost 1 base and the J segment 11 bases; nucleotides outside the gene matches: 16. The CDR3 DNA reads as TGTGCCAGCAGCTTGTCCGGGACAGGGTCGGTTGGAACGACCCAGCATTTT. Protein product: CASSLSGTGSVGTTQHF.

The CDR3 nucleotides are TGCGCCAGCAGCCGCCTGTCCACGGCCTACAATGAGCAGTTCTTC. This translates into CASSRLSTAYNEQFF. The chain combines TRBV4-3 with TRBJ2-1; no firm D call. Per the germline V gene, CDR1 is LGHNA and CDR2 is YSLEER. Trimming left V 4 bases short and J 2 bases short, with 12 bases between. The CDR3 has 15 residues.

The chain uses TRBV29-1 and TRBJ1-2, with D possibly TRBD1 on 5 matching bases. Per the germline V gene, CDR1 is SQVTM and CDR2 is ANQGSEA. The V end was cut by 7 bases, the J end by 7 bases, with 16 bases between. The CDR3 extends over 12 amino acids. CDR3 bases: TGCAGCGCAGCGACAGTAACGGGTGGCTACACCTTC. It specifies CSAATVTGGYTF.

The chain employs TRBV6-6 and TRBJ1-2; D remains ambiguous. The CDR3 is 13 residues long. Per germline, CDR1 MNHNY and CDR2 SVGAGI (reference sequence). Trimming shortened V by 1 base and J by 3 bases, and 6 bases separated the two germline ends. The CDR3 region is CASSYYPDYGYTF. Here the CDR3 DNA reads TGTGCCAGCAGTTACTATCCTGACTATGGCTACACCTTC.

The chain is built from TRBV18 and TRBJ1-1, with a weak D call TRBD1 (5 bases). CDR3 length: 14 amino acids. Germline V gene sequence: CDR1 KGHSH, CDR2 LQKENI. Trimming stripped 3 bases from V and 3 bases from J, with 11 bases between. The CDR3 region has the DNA TGTGCCAGCTCACCGCGGCAGGGATACACTGAAGCTTTCTTT. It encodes CASSPRQGYTEAFF.

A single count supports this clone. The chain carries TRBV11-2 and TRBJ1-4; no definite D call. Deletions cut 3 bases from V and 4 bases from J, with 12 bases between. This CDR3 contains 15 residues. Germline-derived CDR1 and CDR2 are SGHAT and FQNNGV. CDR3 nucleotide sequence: TGTGCCAGCAGCTTGGGAGGGCTCTTTAATGAAAAACTGTTTTTT. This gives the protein CASSLGGLFNEKLFF.

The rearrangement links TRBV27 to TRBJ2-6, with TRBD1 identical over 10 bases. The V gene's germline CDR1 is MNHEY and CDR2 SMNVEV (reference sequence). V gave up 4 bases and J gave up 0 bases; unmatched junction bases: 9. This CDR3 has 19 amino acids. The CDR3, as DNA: TGTGCCAGCAGTTCCCCTTGGACAGGGGGATTCTCTGGGGCCAACGTCCTGACTTTC. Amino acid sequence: CASSSPWTGGFSGANVLTF.

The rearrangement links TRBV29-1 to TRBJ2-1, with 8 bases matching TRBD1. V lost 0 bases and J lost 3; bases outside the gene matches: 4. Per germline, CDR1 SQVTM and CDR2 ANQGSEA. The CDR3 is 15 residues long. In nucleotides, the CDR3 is TGCAGCGTTGAAGAGGACAGGGAAAACTACAATGAGCAGTTCTTC. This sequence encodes CSVEEDRENYNEQFF.

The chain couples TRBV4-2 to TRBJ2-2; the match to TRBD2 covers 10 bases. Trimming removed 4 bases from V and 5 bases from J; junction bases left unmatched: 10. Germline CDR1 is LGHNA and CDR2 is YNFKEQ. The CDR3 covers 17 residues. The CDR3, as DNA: TGTGCCAGCAGCCGATCCCTAGCGGGGGTGCGAACCGGGGAGCTGTTTTTT. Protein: CASSRSLAGVRTGELFF.

For the CDR3, the DNA is TGTGCCAGTAGGAAACCGGGACAGGGGATCGGAAACACCATATATTTT. This codes for CASRKPGQGIGNTIYF. The chain combines TRBV19 with TRBJ1-3; TRBD1 aligns across 10 bases. CDR1 LNHDA and CDR2 SQIVND come from the germline V gene (reference sequence). The CDR3 sequence is 16 residues long. J gave up 4 bases and V 6 bases, and 9 bases lay outside the gene matches.

The CDR3 reads CASRLPRVANEKLFF. The CDR3 nucleotides read TGTGCCAGCAGACTACCCAGGGTGGCTAATGAAAAACTGTTTTTT. The chain links TRBV6-1 to TRBJ1-4; D is perhaps TRBD1 (5 bases). V was clipped by 6 bases and J by 3 bases, with 14 bases between them. Germline CDR1 and CDR2: MNHNS and SASEGT. CDR3 length: 15 amino acids.